This T cell receptor beta chain emerged from a study of cytotoxic CD8 clonotypes in ibrutinib-treated CLL. About the research overall: Response samples were obtained once patients had received a median roughly 11 months of treatment, range 6 to 36.

The CDR3 runs 18 residues. Trimming took off 2 bases at V and 1 base at J, with 17 bases between the two ends. Per germline, CDR1 MDHEN and CDR2 SYDVKM. Assay: immunoSEQ multiplex PCR; the TCRdb copy retains only in-frame clones and omits some. The sample has about 85,000 clones, around 79% seen once. The material was PBMCs, obtained after 12 months of ibrutinib treatment. The TCR was taken from a human donor with chronic lymphocytic leukemia. The V gene is TRBV28, the J gene TRBJ2-2, with D hard to call. The CDR3 bases are TGTGCCAGCAGTTTAAACCTTCGGCTCCAGCGGAACACCGGGGAGCTGTTTTTT. As protein: CASSLNLRLQRNTGELFF.